This T cell receptor (beta chain) was sequenced for a study of cytomegalovirus exposure and HLA in healthy donors (dated by TCRdb to about 2017). Concerning the study at large: The 670 or so repertoires of the first cohort and the roughly 110 validation repertoires were produced on the same platform, according to a later analysis. The study aimed to test whether cataloging public T cell receptors could reveal signatures of past pathogen exposure. Along with the approximately 650-subject first cohort, a separate validation cohort of 120 different subjects was used. High-throughput TCR immunosequencing, statistical association of individual TCRs with disease status, and machine learning were combined to predict cytomegalovirus infection status. Overall study results and their limits: The classifier was reported to diagnose cytomegalovirus status with high specificity and sensitivity in both the original and validation cohorts. In vitro tests confirmed that a few of the cytomegalovirus-associated TCR beta chains recognize cytomegalovirus antigens. Of the cluster scores, approximately 95% were above 0 in a later analysis, which found that TCRs clustered in the first cohort also tended to co-occur in the approximately 110 validation repertoires. According to the authors, the approach could potentially be generalized to other disease states and immunological phenotypes. The validation cohort had no HLA typing available for a later analysis, so co-occurrence within that cohort was assessed over all 130 or so repertoires. In the study, some 160 TCR beta chains were listed as associated with cytomegalovirus. Most TCR sequences were seen in very few donors, while some public TCRs were found in many individuals.

The donors belonged to the validation cohort of around 110 subjects, which was separate from the approximately 610-subject first cohort. In regard to this clone: The antigen this receptor binds is unknown. No quality values exist for individual bases; no much larger clone is one base distant.

The library was produced with the immunoSEQ multiplex PCR assay. The paper's data handling went like this. A statistical classification framework was built for diagnosing cytomegalovirus status from the catalog of TCR beta chain sequences. This immuneACCESS table, as held by TCRdb, lists in-frame sequences with V and J called but not all clones. Of the missing ones, under half trace to an unresolved V gene in checked studies; the others have no known cause. V and J calls and clone size come straight from that table; D and trimming were deduced from the DNA. This sample comprises around 250,000 clones, around 89% of them detected only once. The ten top clones hold under 0.4% of the sample. At the junction V is shortened by 5 bases and J by 4 bases; bases outside the gene matches: 13. The CDR3 measures 17 amino acids from cysteine to phenylalanine. The CDR3 DNA has 51 bases and is translated from base 1. The germline V gene (reference sequence) specifies SEHNR as CDR1 and FQNEAQ as CDR2.

Sequencing was done on a sample of PBMCs. The TCR was taken from a woman under 30 in good health and CMV-seronegative. This sequence uses TRBV7-9 and TRBJ2-3; TRBD2 matches 9 bases in the middle. The DNA sequence reads TGTGCCAGCAGCCTTTCCACCGGGACTAGCTATTCAGATACGCAGTATTTT. Translated, this is CASSLSTGTSYSDTQYF.